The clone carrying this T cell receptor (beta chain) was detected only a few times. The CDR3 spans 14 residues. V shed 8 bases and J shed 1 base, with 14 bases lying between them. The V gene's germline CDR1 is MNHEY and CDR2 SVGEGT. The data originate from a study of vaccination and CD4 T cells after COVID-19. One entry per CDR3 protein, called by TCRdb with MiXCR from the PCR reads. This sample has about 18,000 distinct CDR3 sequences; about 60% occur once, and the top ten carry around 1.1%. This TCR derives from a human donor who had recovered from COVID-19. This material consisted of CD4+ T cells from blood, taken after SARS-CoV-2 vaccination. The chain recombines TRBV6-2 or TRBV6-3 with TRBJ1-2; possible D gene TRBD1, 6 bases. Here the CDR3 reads CASRRTAINYGYTF. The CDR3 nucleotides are TGTGCCAGCCGCCGGACAGCGATTAACTATGGCTACACCTTC.